The TCR beta chain under discussion was sequenced for a study of cytomegalovirus exposure and HLA in healthy donors. 60 Vbeta and 13 Jbeta primers were used in PCR. Only in-frame clones appear in the TCRdb table, and some are missing; sequencing was by immunoSEQ multiplex PCR. There are about 160,000 clones in the sample; roughly 84% occur only once, and under 1.1% lies in the top ten. Findings of the study overall: Looking again later, the authors saw that most CMV-associated TCR beta chains seemed HLA-restricted. The study designated 150 or so TCR beta chains cytomegalovirus-associated. Later analysis demonstrated an association between a missense DCLRE1C variant and TCR beta V- and J-gene trimming.

Points on this clone: What it binds is not known.

This CDR3 is 14 amino acids long. Trimming at V came to 1 base and at J to 9 bases, leaving 9 bases not matched to a gene. Germline V lookup: CDR1 LGHNA, CDR2 YNFKEQ. The chain joins TRBV4-2 to TRBJ2-7, with 7 positions matching TRBD1. This TCR came from a man aged 25-45 years in good health and CMV-seronegative. The sequenced sample was PBMCs. The CDR3 DNA sequence: TGTGCCAGCAGCCAAGTGCTCGACAGGGCTACGCAGTACTTC. Translating gives CASSQVLDRATQYF.